This entry lists 16 T cell receptor beta chains sequenced from one sample in a study of sequential checkpoint blockade in melanoma. This table comes from immunoSEQ multiplex PCR, and its TCRdb copy is limited to in-frame clones, with some not included. In the table there are around 12,000 clones, around 80% of which are singletons. Noted treatment: randomized to nivolumab then ipilimumab (arm A) or the reverse (arm B). Sequencing was performed on CD8+ T cells sorted from blood (inferred from file names), taken from a patient given nivolumab and ipilimumab in sequence. The origin of the receptors is a human donor with melanoma.

The rearrangement joins TRBV27 to TRBJ2-1; TRBD1 might be the D (5 bases). The length of the CDR3 is 12 residues. V lost 3 bases and J lost 10, with 10 bases in between. Germline loops: CDR1 MNHEY, CDR2 SMNVEV (reference sequence). The CDR3 nucleotides are TGTGCCAGCAGTTTTCCAGGGCGCGAGCAGTTCTTC. It translates to CASSFPGREQFF.

This chain links TRBV19 with TRBJ1-5; D remains ambiguous. Trimming left V 0 bases short and J 0 bases short, with 6 bases between. Germline values: CDR1 LNHDA, CDR2 SQIVND (reference sequence). The CDR3 loop spans 15 amino acids. This CDR3 reads CASSIDRNSNQPQHF. The CDR3, as DNA: TGTGCCAGTAGTATAGACAGAAATAGCAATCAGCCCCAGCATTTT. Filled out from reference TRBV19 and TRBJ1-5, the complete variable domain reads DGGITQSPKYLFRKEGQNVTLSCEQNLNHDAMYWYRQDPGQGLRLIYYSQIVNDFQKGDIAEGYSVSREKKESFPLTVTSAQKNPTAFYLCASSIDRNSNQPQHFGDGTRLSIL.

The genes are TRBV21-1 and TRBJ2-7; the table calls TRBD1, which could not be checked here. TRBV21-1 is tagged as a pseudogene. The CDR3 loop spans 17 amino acids. The CDR3 region is CASSTCICGPRRYEQYF. The CDR3 region has the DNA TGTGCCAGCAGCACATGCATATGTGGGCCGAGAAGGTACGAGCAGTACTTC.

The table lists this clone with a count of one. The rearrangement joins TRBV9 to TRBJ2-3; D is unclear. This CDR3 spans 16 amino acids. Germline assignment: CDR1 SGDLS and CDR2 YYNGEE. The V end was cut by 3 bases, the J end by 2 bases, with 16 bases between. CDR3 sequence: CASSDDSAQVTDTQYF. In DNA, the CDR3 is TGTGCCAGCAGCGACGACTCAGCACAAGTCACAGATACGCAGTATTTT.

V usage is TRBV4-1 and J usage is TRBJ2-5; D call uncertain. The CDR3 has 14 residues. Trimming pared 1 base from V and 1 base from J, leaving 7 bases between. CDR1 and CDR2 from the germline V gene are MGHRA and YSYEKL. CDR3 in DNA: TGCGCCAGCAGCCAAGTACAGATCCAAGAGACCCAGTACTTC. Protein: CASSQVQIQETQYF.

The chain recombines TRBV4-2 with TRBJ2-1; D is uncertain. CDR3 size: 16 residues. Germline CDR1 reads LGHNA; CDR2 reads YNFKEQ. Trimming removed 1 base at V and 5 bases at J, with 15 bases between. The CDR3 DNA sequence: TGTGCCAGCAGCCAAGTAGGTGGGCCCTCGGACAATGAGCAGTTCTTC. It encodes CASSQVGGPSDNEQFF.

V gene TRBV4-2 combines with J gene TRBJ2-7; 7 bases fit TRBD1. CDR1 LGHNA and CDR2 YNFKEQ come from the germline V gene. The ends lost 1 base at V and 2 bases at J; junction bases unmatched: 5. The CDR3 totals 15 residues. CDR3 loop: CASSQAGRGTYEQYF. In DNA form, the CDR3 reads TGTGCCAGCAGCCAAGCGGGCAGGGGGACCTACGAGCAGTACTTC.

This chain links TRBV7-9 with TRBJ2-5; 10 nucleotides align to TRBD1. This CDR3 has 15 residues. Germline CDR1 reads SEHNR; CDR2 reads FQNEAQ (reference sequence). V trimming: 5 bases; J trimming: 2 bases; junction bases outside the gene matches: 5. In nucleotides, the CDR3 is TGTGCCAGCAGCCCAAGACAGGGGGCGCAAGAGACCCAGTACTTC. Its translation: CASSPRQGAQETQYF.

The chain is built from TRBV6-1 and TRBJ1-2; 7 positions agree with TRBD1. Trimming took 2 bases from V and 4 from J; bases not matched to a gene: 10. There are 16 residues in the CDR3. Per the germline V gene, CDR1 is MNHNS and CDR2 is SASEGT. This chain's CDR3 is CASSEWGTALTYGYTF. The CDR3, as DNA: TGTGCCAGCAGTGAATGGGGGACAGCATTGACCTATGGCTACACCTTC.

V is TRBV2 and J is TRBJ2-7; D gene ambiguous. CDR3 length: 10 amino acids. Germline CDR1 reads SNHLY; CDR2 reads FYNNEI. V dropped 8 bases and J dropped 5 bases, with 7 bases sitting between them. The CDR3 protein is CASLRNEQYF. The CDR3 DNA follows: TGTGCCAGCCTGAGAAACGAGCAGTACTTC.

The CDR3: CSTHRSRRDTEAFF. Here the CDR3 DNA reads TGCAGCACCCATCGCAGCCGCAGGGACACTGAAGCTTTCTTT. The V and J genes are TRBV29-1 and TRBJ1-1; TRBD1 is a possible D gene (5 bases). The V and J ends lost 8 bases and 3 bases respectively, with 19 bases between them. Germline loops: CDR1 SQVTM, CDR2 ANQGSEA. This CDR3 has 14 residues.

V is TRBV2 and J is TRBJ2-2; weak D call: TRBD2 (7 bases). This CDR3 is 14 amino acids long. The V and J ends lost 8 bases and 6 bases respectively, with 16 bases between them. In germline, CDR1 is SNHLY, CDR2 FYNNEI. The CDR3 here is CASLGGPGAGELFF. The CDR3 coding sequence is TGTGCCAGCCTGGGGGGGCCCGGGGCCGGGGAGCTGTTTTTT.

In this sample, this clone turned up a few times. This chain connects TRBV25-1 to TRBJ2-7, with D unclear. The germline CDR1 and CDR2 sequences are MGHDK and SYGVNS. Trimming pared 6 bases from V and 3 bases from J, leaving 15 bases between. The CDR3 runs to 14 residues. The CDR3 region has the DNA TGTGCCAGCAGCCAAGCCGGAGCGAGCTACGAGCAGTACTTC. Translated, it gives CASSQAGASYEQYF.

The chain has TRBV18 and TRBJ2-7; TRBD1 agrees at 7 bases. The CDR3 loop spans 17 amino acids. J lost 2 bases, V lost 3 bases, and 13 bases had no gene match. Looked up from germline, CDR1 is KGHSH and CDR2 is LQKENI. CDR3 sequence reads: CASSPISQGVFAYEQYF. The DNA for the CDR3 is TGTGCCAGCTCACCCATAAGTCAGGGGGTCTTTGCCTACGAGCAGTACTTC. Full variable domain (remainder filled in from reference TRBV18 and TRBJ2-7): NAGVMQNPRHLVRRRGQEARLRCSPMKGHSHVYWYRQLPEEGLKFMVYLQKENIIDESGMPKERFSAEFPKEGPSILRIQQVVRGDSAAYFCASSPISQGVFAYEQYFGPGTRLTVT.

CDR3: CASGWVLAGVPSSTDTQYF. In nucleotides, the CDR3 is TGTGCCAGCGGCTGGGTACTAGCGGGGGTACCATCCAGCACAGATACGCAGTATTTT. V usage is TRBV5-6 and J usage is TRBJ2-3, with 11 bases identical to TRBD2. Germline CDR1 reads SGHDT; CDR2 reads YYEEEE. The CDR3 is 19 amino acids. After removal of 7 bases from V and 0 bases from J, the junction contained 16 bases not matched to a gene. Full variable domain (missing parts from reference TRBV5-6 and TRBJ2-3): DAGVTQSPTHLIKTRGQQVTLRCSPKSGHDTVSWYQQALGQGPQFIFQYYEEEERQRGNFPDRFSGHQFPNYSSELNVNALLLGDSALYLCASGWVLAGVPSSTDTQYFGPGTRLTVL.

The chain recombines TRBV21-1 with TRBJ1-5; the table's D call, TRBD1, has no DNA check behind it. TRBV21-1 is termed a pseudogene. This CDR3 is built from 14 residues. The CDR3 protein is CASSPTRSYQPQHF. CDR3 in DNA: TGTGCCAGCAGCCCTACCAGGTCCTATCAGCCCCAGCATTTT.